The rows below give T cell receptor beta chains drawn from one sample of a study of T cell responses to AZD1222 COVID-19 vaccine. The repertoire was sequenced with immunoSEQ multiplex PCR; TCRdb's copy has only in-frame clones and lacks some. The sample consists of 80,000 or so clones, 90% of them appearing once. Sequenced material: peripheral blood, taken 28 days after the second AZD1222 dose. These receptors came from an adult who received the AZD1222 COVID-19 vaccine. The CDR3 runs from the conserved cysteine through the conserved F or W. The order of the fields is V gene, J gene, clone size, D gene, CDR3 DNA, CDR3 protein. A D gene is named only where the DNA matches it firmly. Rows may omit the clone size; those that give it use once, few, many or a size class.

V gene: TRBV3-1/TRBV3-2; J gene: TRBJ2-5; clone size: -; D gene: -; CDR3 DNA: TGTGCCAGCAGCCAGCGGGGGCCCCAAGAGACCCAGTACTTC; CDR3 protein: CASSQRGPQETQYF
V gene: TRBV13; J gene: TRBJ1-1; clone size: -; D gene: -; CDR3 DNA: TGTGCCAGCAGCTTGGGGGATGCACAGGGAATTGAAGCTTTCTTT; CDR3 protein: CASSLGDAQGIEAFF
V gene: TRBV4-1; J gene: TRBJ2-7; clone size: few; D gene: TRBD1; CDR3 DNA: TGCGCCAGCAGCCAAGGGACAGGCTACGAGCAGTACTTC; CDR3 protein: CASSQGTGYEQYF
V gene: TRBV15; J gene: TRBJ1-2; clone size: -; D gene: -; CDR3 DNA: TGTGCCACCAGCCCCCGCCAGACAGGCTATGGCTACACCTTC; CDR3 protein: CATSPRQTGYGYTF
V gene: TRBV19; J gene: TRBJ1-2; clone size: -; D gene: TRBD1; CDR3 DNA: TGTGCCAGTAGTATGTGGGACAGGGGGCCGTCGTATGGCTACACCTTC; CDR3 protein: CASSMWDRGPSYGYTF
V gene: TRBV4-2; J gene: TRBJ2-7; clone size: -; D gene: TRBD2; CDR3 DNA: TGTGCCAGCAGCCGCCTAGGGGCTAGCGGGAGTGACGAGCAGTACTTC; CDR3 protein: CASSRLGASGSDEQYF
V gene: TRBV30; J gene: TRBJ1-1; clone size: -; D gene: -; CDR3 DNA: TGTGCCTGGAGCCCGGGACGGTCGAACACTGAAGCTTTCTTT; CDR3 protein: CAWSPGRSNTEAFF
V gene: TRBV19; J gene: TRBJ2-3; clone size: -; D gene: TRBD2; CDR3 DNA: TGTGCCAGTAGTTTATGGACTAGCTGGGATACGCAGTATTTT; CDR3 protein: CASSLWTSWDTQYF
V gene: TRBV2; J gene: TRBJ1-5; clone size: -; D gene: -; CDR3 DNA: TGTGCCAGCAGCCGAACACCCCCCCTAAATCAGCCCCAGCATTTT; CDR3 protein: CASSRTPPLNQPQHF
V gene: TRBV10-2; J gene: TRBJ2-7; clone size: -; D gene: TRBD2; CDR3 DNA: TGCGCCAGCGAGCAGAGCGGGAGCCCTGCCTACGAGCAGTACTTC; CDR3 protein: CASEQSGSPAYEQYF
V gene: TRBV9; J gene: TRBJ2-7; clone size: -; D gene: -; CDR3 DNA: TGTGCCAGCAGCCTCCACGACGGGGTTTACGAGCAGTACTTC; CDR3 protein: CASSLHDGVYEQYF
V gene: TRBV9; J gene: TRBJ1-4; clone size: -; D gene: -; CDR3 DNA: TGTGCCAGCAGCGGGGGGGCCGGATCCAATGAAAAACTGTTTTTT; CDR3 protein: CASSGGAGSNEKLFF
V gene: TRBV20-1; J gene: TRBJ2-2; clone size: -; D gene: -; CDR3 DNA: TGCAGTATCAAGCAGGGCGGGGAGCTGTTTTTT; CDR3 protein: CSIKQGGELFF
V gene: TRBV30; J gene: TRBJ1-5; clone size: once; D gene: -; CDR3 DNA: TGTGCCTGGAATCGAGGCCGTCGAAATCAGCCCCAGCATTTT; CDR3 protein: CAWNRGRRNQPQHF
V gene: TRBV7-9; J gene: TRBJ1-2; clone size: -; D gene: -; CDR3 DNA: TGTGCCAGCAGCTTATCAGGGTCTAACTATGGCTACACCTTC; CDR3 protein: CASSLSGSNYGYTF
V gene: TRBV6-5; J gene: TRBJ1-4; clone size: -; D gene: TRBD1; CDR3 DNA: TGTGCCAGCAGCGGACCGGGACAGGGAGATGAAAAACTGTTTTTT; CDR3 protein: CASSGPGQGDEKLFF